The clone carrying this TCR beta chain turned up a few times. This specimen comes from a study of regulatory T cells in long-lasting Graves disease. CDR1 is GTSNPN, CDR2 SVGIG, per germline (reference sequence). V lost 3 bases and J lost 7; bases outside the gene matches: 10. The CDR3 length is 15 residues. Assembly of TCR beta libraries relied on iRepertoire HTBI primers together with Arm-PCR of CDR3 regions. TCRdb itself ran the multiplex PCR reads through MiXCR, one entry per CDR3 protein. The table records hundreds of thousands of distinct CDR3 sequences, approximately 15% of them present only once. Time point indicated: newly diagnosed GD, antithyroid drugs for less than 3 months. Isolated PBMC RNA provided the starting material for the TCR library. Peripheral blood, around 9 milliliters of it, was drawn into EDTA tubes. These data were likewise used in another study, on T cells in Graves' hyperthyroidism and ophthalmopathy. That source reports: Absent ophthalmopathy progression within 18 months defined stable Graves' hyperthyroidism. Aged 18 to 65, the patients had hyperthyroidism that was newly diagnosed and had lasted under 2 months. When the TCR CDR3 underwent first-round RT-PCR, the HTBI primer set was used.

The material sequenced was peripheral blood mononuclear cells (PBMCs), taken at new diagnosis, from a patient treated with antithyroid drugs. The rearrangement uses TRBV30 and TRBJ2-7; 12 bases fit TRBD2. This clonotype originated in a woman between 40 and 50 years old with Graves disease. The CDR3 nucleotides read TGTGCCTGGAGGGTACGACTAGCGGGAGTGGGGGAGCAGTACTTC. As protein: CAWRVRLAGVGEQYF.